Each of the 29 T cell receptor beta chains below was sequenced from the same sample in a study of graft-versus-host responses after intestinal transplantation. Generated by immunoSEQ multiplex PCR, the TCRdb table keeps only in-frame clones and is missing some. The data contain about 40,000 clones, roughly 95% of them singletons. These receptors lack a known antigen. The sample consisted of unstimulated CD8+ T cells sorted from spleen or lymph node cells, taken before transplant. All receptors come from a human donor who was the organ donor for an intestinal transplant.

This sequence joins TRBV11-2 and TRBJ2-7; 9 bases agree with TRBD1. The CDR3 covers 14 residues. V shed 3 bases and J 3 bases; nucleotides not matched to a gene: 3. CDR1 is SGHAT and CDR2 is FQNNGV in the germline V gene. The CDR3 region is CASSFGQGLYEQYF. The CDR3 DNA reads TGTGCCAGCAGCTTCGGACAGGGGCTCTACGAGCAGTACTTC.

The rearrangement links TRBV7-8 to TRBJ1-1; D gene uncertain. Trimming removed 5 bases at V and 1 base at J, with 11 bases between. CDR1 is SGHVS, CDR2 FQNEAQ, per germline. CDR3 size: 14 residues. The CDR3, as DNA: TGTGCCAGCAGCCCTCTGGACGGGAACACTGAAGCTTTCTTT. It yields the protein CASSPLDGNTEAFF. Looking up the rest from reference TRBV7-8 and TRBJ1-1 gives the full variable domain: GAGVSQSPRYKVAKRGQDVALRCDPISGHVSLFWYQQALGQGPEFLTYFQNEAQLDKSGLPSDRFFAERPEGSVSTLKIQRTQQEDSAVYLCASSPLDGNTEAFFGQGTRLTVV.

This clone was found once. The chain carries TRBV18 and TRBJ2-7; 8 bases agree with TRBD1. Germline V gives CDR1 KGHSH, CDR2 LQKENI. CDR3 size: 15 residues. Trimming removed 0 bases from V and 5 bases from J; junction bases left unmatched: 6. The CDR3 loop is CASSPPDRVNDEQYF. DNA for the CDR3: TGTGCCAGCTCACCACCGGACAGGGTTAATGACGAGCAGTACTTC.

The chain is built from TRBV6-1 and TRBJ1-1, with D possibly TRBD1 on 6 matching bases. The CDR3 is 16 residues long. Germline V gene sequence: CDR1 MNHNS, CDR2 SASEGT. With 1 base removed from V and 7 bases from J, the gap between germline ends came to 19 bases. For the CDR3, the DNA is TGTGCCAGCAGTGAAGGGGTTTCGGGGGCGAGATTTGAAGCTTTCTTT. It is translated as CASSEGVSGARFEAFF.

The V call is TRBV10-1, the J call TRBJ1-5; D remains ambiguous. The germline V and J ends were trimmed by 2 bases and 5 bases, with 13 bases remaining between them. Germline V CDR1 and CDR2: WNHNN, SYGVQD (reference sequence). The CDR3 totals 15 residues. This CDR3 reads CASSERMSQDQPQHF. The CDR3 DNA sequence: TGCGCCAGCAGTGAGCGTATGAGTCAGGATCAGCCCCAGCATTTT.

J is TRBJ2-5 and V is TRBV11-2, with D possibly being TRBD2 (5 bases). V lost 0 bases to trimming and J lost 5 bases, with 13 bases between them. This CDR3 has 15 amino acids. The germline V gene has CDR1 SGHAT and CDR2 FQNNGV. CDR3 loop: CASSLELASRETQYF. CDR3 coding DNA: TGTGCCAGCAGCTTAGAGTTGGCTAGCAGGGAGACCCAGTACTTC.

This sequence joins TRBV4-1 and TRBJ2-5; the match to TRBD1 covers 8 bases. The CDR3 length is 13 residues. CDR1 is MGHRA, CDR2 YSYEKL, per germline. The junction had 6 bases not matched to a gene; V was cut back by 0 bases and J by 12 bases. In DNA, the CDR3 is TGCGCCAGCAGCCAAGAGCCAGGGGGCGTAAAGTACTTC. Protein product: CASSQEPGGVKYF.

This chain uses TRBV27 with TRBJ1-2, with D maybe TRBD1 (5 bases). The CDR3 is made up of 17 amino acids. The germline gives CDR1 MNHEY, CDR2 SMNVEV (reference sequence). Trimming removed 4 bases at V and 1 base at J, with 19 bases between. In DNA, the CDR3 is TGTGCCAGCAGTTACTCCGCCGGGGCCGGGTTTAACTATGGCTACACCTTC. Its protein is CASSYSAGAGFNYGYTF.

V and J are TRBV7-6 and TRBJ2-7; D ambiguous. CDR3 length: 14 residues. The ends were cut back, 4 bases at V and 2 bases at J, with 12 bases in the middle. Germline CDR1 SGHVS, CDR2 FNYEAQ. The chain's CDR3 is CASSSRTGAYEQYF. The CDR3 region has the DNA TGTGCCAGCAGCTCACGGACGGGTGCCTACGAGCAGTACTTC.

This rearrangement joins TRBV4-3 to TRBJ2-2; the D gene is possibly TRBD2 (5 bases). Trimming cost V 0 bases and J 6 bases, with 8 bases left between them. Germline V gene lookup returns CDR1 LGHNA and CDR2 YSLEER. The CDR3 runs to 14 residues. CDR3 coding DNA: TGCGCCAGCAGCCAAGATTACGGGGCCGGGGAGCTGTTTTTT. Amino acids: CASSQDYGAGELFF.

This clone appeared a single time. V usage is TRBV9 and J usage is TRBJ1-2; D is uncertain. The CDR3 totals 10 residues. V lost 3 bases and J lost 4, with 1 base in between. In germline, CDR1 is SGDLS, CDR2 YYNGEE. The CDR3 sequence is CASSGYGYTF. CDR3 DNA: TGTGCCAGCAGCGGCTATGGCTACACCTTC.

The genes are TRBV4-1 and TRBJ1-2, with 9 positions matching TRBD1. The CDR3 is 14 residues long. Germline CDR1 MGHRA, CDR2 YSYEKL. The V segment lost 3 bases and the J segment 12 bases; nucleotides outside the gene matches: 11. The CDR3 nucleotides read TGCGCCAGCAGCCAGGTACCCGGGACAGGGAAAGACACCTTC. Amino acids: CASSQVPGTGKDTF.

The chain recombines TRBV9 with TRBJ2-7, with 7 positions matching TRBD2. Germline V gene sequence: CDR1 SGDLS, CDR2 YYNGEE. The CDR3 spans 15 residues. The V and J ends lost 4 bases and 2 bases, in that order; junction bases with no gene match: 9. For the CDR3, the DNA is TGTGCCAGCAGCCCCTCCGGGACTATGGCCTACGAGCAGTACTTC. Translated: CASSPSGTMAYEQYF.

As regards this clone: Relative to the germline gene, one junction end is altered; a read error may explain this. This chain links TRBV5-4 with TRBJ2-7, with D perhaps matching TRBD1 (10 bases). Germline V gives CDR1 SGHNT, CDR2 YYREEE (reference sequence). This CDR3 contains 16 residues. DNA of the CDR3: TGTGTCAGCAGCGGGAGGTTAGGGACAGGGGCATACGAGCAGTACTTC. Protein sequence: CVSSGRLGTGAYEQYF.

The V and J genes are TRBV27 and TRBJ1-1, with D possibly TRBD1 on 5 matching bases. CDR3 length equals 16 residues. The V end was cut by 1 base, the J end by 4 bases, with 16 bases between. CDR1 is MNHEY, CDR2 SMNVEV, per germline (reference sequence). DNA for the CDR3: TGTGCCAGCAGTTTATTTTCTGGGGGGATACTCACTGAAGCTTTCTTT. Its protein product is CASSLFSGGILTEAFF.

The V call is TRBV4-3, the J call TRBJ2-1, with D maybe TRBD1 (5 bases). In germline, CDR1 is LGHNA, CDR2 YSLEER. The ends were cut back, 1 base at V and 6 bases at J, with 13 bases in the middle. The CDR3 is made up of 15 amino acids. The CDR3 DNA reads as TGCGCCAGCAGCCAAGGGGGCGGTGTGGTCAATGAGCAGTTCTTC. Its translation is CASSQGGGVVNEQFF.

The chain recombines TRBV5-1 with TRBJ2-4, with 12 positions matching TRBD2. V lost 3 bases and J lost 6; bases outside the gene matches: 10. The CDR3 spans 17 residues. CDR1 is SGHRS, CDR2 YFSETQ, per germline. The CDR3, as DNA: TGCGCCAGCAGCTATAGACTAGCGGGGGACACCGGAAACATTCAGTACTTC. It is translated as CASSYRLAGDTGNIQYF. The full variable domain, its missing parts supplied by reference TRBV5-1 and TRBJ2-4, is KAGVTQTPRYLIKTRGQQVTLSCSPISGHRSVSWYQQTPGQGLQFLFEYFSETQRNKGNFPGRFSGRQFSNSRSEMNVSTLELGDSALYLCASSYRLAGDTGNIQYFGAGTRLSVL.

The CDR3 loop reads CSAPDPYEQYF. In nucleotides, the CDR3 is TGCAGTGCTCCCGACCCCTACGAGCAGTACTTC. The J gene is TRBJ2-7, the V gene TRBV20-1; D unclear. The V end was cut by 5 bases, the J end by 2 bases, with 7 bases between. This CDR3 has 11 residues. Germline V gives CDR1 DFQATT, CDR2 SNEGSKA (reference sequence).

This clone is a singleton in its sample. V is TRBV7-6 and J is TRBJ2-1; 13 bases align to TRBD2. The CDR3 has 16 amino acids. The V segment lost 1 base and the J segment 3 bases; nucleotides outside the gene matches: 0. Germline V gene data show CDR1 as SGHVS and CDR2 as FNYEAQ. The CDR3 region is CASSLGTSGGYNEQFF. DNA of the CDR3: TGTGCCAGCAGCTTAGGGACTAGCGGGGGCTACAATGAGCAGTTCTTC. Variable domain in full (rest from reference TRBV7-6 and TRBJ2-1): GAGVSQSPRYKVTKRGQDVALRCDPISGHVSLYWYRQALGQGPEFLTYFNYEAQQDKSGLPNDRFSAERPEGSISTLTIQRTEQRDSAMYRCASSLGTSGGYNEQFFGPGTRLTVL.

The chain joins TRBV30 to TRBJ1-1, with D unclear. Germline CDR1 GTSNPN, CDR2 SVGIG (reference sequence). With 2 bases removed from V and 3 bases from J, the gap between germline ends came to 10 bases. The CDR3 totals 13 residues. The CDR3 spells CAWSRDSDTEAFF. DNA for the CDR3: TGTGCCTGGAGTCGGGATTCGGACACTGAAGCTTTCTTT.

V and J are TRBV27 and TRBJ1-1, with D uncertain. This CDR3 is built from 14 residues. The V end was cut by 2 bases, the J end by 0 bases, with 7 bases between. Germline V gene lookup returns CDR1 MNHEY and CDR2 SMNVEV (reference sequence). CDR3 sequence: CASSLNGLNTEAFF. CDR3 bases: TGTGCCAGCAGTTTAAACGGATTGAACACTGAAGCTTTCTTT.

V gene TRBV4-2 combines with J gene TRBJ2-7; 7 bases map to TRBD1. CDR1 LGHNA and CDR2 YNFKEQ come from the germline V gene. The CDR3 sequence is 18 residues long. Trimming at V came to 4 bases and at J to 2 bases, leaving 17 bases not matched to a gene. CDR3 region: CASSPHRPDGQVPYEQYF. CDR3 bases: TGTGCCAGCAGCCCACACCGGCCCGACGGACAGGTACCCTACGAGCAGTACTTC.

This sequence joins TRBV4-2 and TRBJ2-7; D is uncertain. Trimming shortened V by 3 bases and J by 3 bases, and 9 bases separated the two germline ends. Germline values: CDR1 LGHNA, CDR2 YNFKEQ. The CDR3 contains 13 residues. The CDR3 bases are TGTGCCAGCAGCCACCTTTTAGGCTACGAGCAGTACTTC. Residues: CASSHLLGYEQYF.

The CDR3 nucleotides read TGTGCCAGCTCACCACCGAATAGCAACTCGGAGCAGTTCTTC. The encoded protein is CASSPPNSNSEQFF. V and J are TRBV18 and TRBJ2-1; no clear D gene. The CDR3 is 14 residues long. V lost 0 bases, J lost 10 bases, and 13 bases lay in between. Germline-derived CDR1 and CDR2 are KGHSH and LQKENI.

The CDR3 reads CASSIGGSNQPQHF. CDR3 in DNA: TGTGCCAGTAGTATAGGTGGTAGCAATCAGCCCCAGCATTTT. This rearrangement joins TRBV19 to TRBJ1-5, with no clear D. Germline V gene sequence: CDR1 LNHDA, CDR2 SQIVND (reference sequence). The CDR3 extends over 14 amino acids. V gave up 1 base and J gave up 0 bases, with 4 bases separating them.

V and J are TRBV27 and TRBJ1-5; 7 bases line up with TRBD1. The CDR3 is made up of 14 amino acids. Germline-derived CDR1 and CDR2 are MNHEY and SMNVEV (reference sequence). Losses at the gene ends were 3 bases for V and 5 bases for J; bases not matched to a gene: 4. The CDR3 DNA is TGTGCCAGCAGTTTCGGAGGGGGCGATCAGCCCCAGCATTTT. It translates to CASSFGGGDQPQHF.

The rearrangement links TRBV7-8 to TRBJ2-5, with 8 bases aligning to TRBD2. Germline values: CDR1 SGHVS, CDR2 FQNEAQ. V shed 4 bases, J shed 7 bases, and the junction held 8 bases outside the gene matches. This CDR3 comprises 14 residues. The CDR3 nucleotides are TGTGCCAGCAGCTGGTCGGGGGGGGGCGGGACCCAGTACTTC. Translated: CASSWSGGGGTQYF.

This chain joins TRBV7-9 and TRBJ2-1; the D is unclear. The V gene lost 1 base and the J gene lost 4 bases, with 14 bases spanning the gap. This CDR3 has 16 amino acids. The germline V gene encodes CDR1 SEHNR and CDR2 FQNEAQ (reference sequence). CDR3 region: CASSLVGPKRYNEQFF. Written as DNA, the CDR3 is TGTGCCAGCAGCTTAGTGGGCCCAAAGCGTTACAATGAGCAGTTCTTC.

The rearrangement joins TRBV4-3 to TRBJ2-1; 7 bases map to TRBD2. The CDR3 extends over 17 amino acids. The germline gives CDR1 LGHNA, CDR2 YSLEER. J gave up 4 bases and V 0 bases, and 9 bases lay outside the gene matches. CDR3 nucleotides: TGCGCCAGCAGCCAAGACGCGACTAGCAGGCAGTACAATGAGCAGTTCTTC. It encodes CASSQDATSRQYNEQFF.